These 13 T cell receptor beta chains were sequenced from one sample in a study of T cells in Graves' hyperthyroidism and ophthalmopathy. RNA transcripts gave rise to amplified TCR beta CDR3 regions. The HTBI primer set served for first-round RT-PCR of the TCR CDR3. TCRdb analysed the multiplex PCR reads with MiXCR anew, one entry per CDR3 protein. The sample has around 420,000 distinct CDR3 sequences; about a sixth are singletons. Sample: blood. These receptors were obtained from a woman between 18 and 30 years old with Graves' hyperthyroidism.

A word on this clonotype: This may come from a read error, since a much larger clone is one base off. The J gene is TRBJ2-1, the V gene TRBV20-1; 8 bases match TRBD2. J gave up 11 bases and V 3 bases, and 15 bases lay outside the gene matches. This CDR3 is 15 amino acids long. Looked up from germline, CDR1 is DFQATT and CDR2 is SNEGSKA (reference sequence). CDR3 residues: CSARDPAGVSSKQFF. The CDR3 coding sequence is TGCAGTGCTAGGGACCCAGCGGGAGTATCTTCCAAGCAGTTCTTC.

This clonotype was seen ten or more times. The V gene is TRBV20-1, the J gene TRBJ2-5, with 14 bases lining up with TRBD2. The CDR3 length is 15 residues. V dropped 2 bases and J dropped 7; count of bases not matched to a gene: 6. In germline, CDR1 is DFQATT, CDR2 SNEGSKA (reference sequence). CDR3 region: CSARSGLAGVGTQYF. The CDR3 bases are TGCAGTGCTAGATCGGGACTAGCGGGGGTCGGGACCCAGTACTTC.

This clonotype was seen ten or more times. The V gene is TRBV20-1, the J gene TRBJ1-1, with TRBD1 as a possible D gene (5 bases). From germline, CDR1 is DFQATT and CDR2 SNEGSKA (reference sequence). Trimming cost V 4 bases and J 6 bases, with 9 bases left between them. The CDR3 has 11 amino acids. CDR3 sequence reads: CSAIQGAEAFF. In DNA form, the CDR3 reads TGCAGTGCTATCCAGGGTGCTGAAGCTTTCTTT.

There are many counts of this clonotype. The rearrangement uses TRBV29-1 and TRBJ1-2; no firm D call. CDR1 and CDR2 (germline): SQVTM, ANQGSEA. The germline V and J ends were trimmed by 4 bases and 4 bases, with 10 bases remaining between them. The CDR3 contains 12 residues. The CDR3 sequence: CSVAFGPYGYTF. The CDR3 DNA reads TGCAGCGTTGCGTTCGGACCCTATGGCTACACCTTC.

A few counts support this clonotype. The chain carries TRBV5-6 and TRBJ2-3; perhaps TRBD1 as D (5 bases). Trimming removed 0 bases at V and 6 bases at J, with 14 bases between. Germline lookup yields CDR1 SGHDT and CDR2 YYEEEE. The CDR3 runs to 15 residues. The CDR3 DNA follows: TGTGCCAGCAGCTTGGTAGTGGGGCCCCGCGATACGCAGTATTTT. Its protein product is CASSLVVGPRDTQYF.

The sample holds many counts of this clonotype. This sequence joins TRBV5-1 and TRBJ2-3; 8 bases are shared with TRBD1. V dropped 4 bases and J dropped 3; count of bases not matched to a gene: 7. Germline loops: CDR1 SGHRS, CDR2 YFSETQ. The CDR3 length is 15 residues. CDR3 in amino acids: CASSTGQGSTDTQYF. DNA for the CDR3: TGCGCCAGCAGCACCGGACAGGGAAGTACAGATACGCAGTATTTT.

This clonotype was seen ten or more times. This rearrangement joins TRBV5-1 to TRBJ2-1; 11 bases agree with TRBD2. This CDR3 contains 17 residues. CDR1 is SGHRS and CDR2 is YFSETQ in the germline V gene. The V gene end was trimmed by 1 base and the J gene end by 4 bases; junction bases not matched to a gene: 7. CDR3 loop: CASSLPPSGGPYNEQFF. DNA of the CDR3: TGCGCCAGCAGCTTGCCACCTAGCGGGGGGCCATACAATGAGCAGTTCTTC.

This clonotype was counted at least ten times. One end of the junction is discordant with germline, which a read error may explain. The rearrangement uses TRBV6-1 and TRBJ2-1; D is perhaps TRBD1 (6 bases). Per the germline V gene, CDR1 is MNHNS and CDR2 is SASEGT. This CDR3 has 14 residues. The CDR3 sequence is CASREGGDGNEQFF. Written as DNA, the CDR3 is TGTGCCAGCAGGGAAGGGGGTGATGGGAATGAGCAGTTCTTC.

This clonotype was picked up many times. The J gene is TRBJ1-5, the V gene TRBV30; TRBD1 aligns across 8 bases. Germline loops: CDR1 GTSNPN, CDR2 SVGIG (reference sequence). This CDR3 has 15 residues. The V and J ends lost 1 base and 6 bases, in that order; junction bases with no gene match: 8. CDR3 residues: CAWSAGQGGVQPQHF. CDR3 DNA: TGTGCCTGGAGTGCCGGACAGGGAGGCGTTCAGCCCCAGCATTTT.

In its sample, this clonotype was seen many times. The chain employs TRBV12-3 or TRBV12-4 and TRBJ2-3; D is uncertain. Trimming took off 10 bases at V and 4 bases at J, with 6 bases between the two ends. The CDR3 loop spans 10 amino acids. This CDR3 reads CATPSDTQYF. CDR3 sequence (DNA): TGTGCCACCCCCTCAGATACGCAGTATTTT.

In nucleotides, the CDR3 is TGTGCCAGCAGTTTAGGGGGCTTCGGTCCTAAGCAGTTCTTC. Protein sequence: CASSLGGFGPKQFF. V gene TRBV27 combines with J gene TRBJ2-1; TRBD1 is a possible D gene (6 bases). V was shortened by 2 bases and J by 11 bases, with 16 bases between the two germline ends. CDR3 length: 14 amino acids. In germline, CDR1 is MNHEY, CDR2 SMNVEV (reference sequence).

The chain links TRBV5-5 to TRBJ1-1, with D perhaps matching TRBD1 (5 bases). Germline CDR1 is SGHKS and CDR2 is YYEKEE (reference sequence). The CDR3 runs 17 residues. Trimming pared 6 bases from V and 4 bases from J, leaving 25 bases between. The CDR3: CASIPGTGVTWGTEAFF. CDR3 in DNA: TGTGCCAGCATCCCCGGGACGGGGGTAACTTGGGGCACTGAAGCTTTCTTT.

In this sample, this clonotype turned up once. The gene calls are TRBV27 and TRBJ2-5, with 7 nucleotides matching TRBD2. The CDR3 runs to 18 residues. Per germline, CDR1 MNHEY and CDR2 SMNVEV (reference sequence). Unmatched junction bases numbered 15, after V lost 0 bases and J lost 5 bases. The CDR3 spells CASSLSVLAGPDLETQYF. The CDR3 coding sequence is TGTGCCAGCAGTTTATCGGTATTAGCGGGCCCTGATTTGGAGACCCAGTACTTC.